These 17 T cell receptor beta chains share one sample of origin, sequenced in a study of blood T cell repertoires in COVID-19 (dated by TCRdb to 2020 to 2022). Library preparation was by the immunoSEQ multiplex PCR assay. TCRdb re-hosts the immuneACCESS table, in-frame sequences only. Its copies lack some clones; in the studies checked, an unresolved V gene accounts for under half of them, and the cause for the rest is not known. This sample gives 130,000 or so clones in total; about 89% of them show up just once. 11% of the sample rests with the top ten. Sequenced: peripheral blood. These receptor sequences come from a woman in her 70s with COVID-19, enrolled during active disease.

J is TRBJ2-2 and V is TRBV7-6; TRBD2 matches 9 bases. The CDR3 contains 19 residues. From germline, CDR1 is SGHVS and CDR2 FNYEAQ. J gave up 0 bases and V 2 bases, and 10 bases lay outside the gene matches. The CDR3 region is CASSLMGVAGASNTGELFF. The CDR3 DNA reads TGTGCCAGCAGCTTAATGGGGGTAGCGGGGGCCTCGAACACCGGGGAGCTGTTTTTT.

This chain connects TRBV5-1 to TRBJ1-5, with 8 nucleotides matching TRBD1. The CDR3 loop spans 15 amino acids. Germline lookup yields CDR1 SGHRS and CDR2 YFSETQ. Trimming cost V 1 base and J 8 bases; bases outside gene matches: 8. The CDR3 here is CASSLLGQGGEPQHF. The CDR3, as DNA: TGCGCCAGCAGCTTGCTCGGACAGGGTGGGGAGCCCCAGCATTTT.

In DNA form, the CDR3 reads TGTGCCAGCAGCTTACCTCCGGGACAAGGAAACACCATATATTTT. It specifies CASSLPPGQGNTIYF. This chain links TRBV7-2 with TRBJ1-3, with D perhaps TRBD1 (6 bases). CDR3 size: 15 residues. CDR1 SGHTA and CDR2 FQGNSA come from the germline V gene. V was shortened by 2 bases and J by 4 bases, with 12 bases between the two germline ends.

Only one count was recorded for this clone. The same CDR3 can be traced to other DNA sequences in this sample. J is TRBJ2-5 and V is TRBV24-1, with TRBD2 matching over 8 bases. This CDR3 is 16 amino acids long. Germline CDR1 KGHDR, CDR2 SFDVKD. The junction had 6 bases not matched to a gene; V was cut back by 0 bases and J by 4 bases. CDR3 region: CATSDLGRGGLETQYF. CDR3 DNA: TGTGCCACCAGTGATTTGGGACGGGGGGGCCTAGAGACCCAGTACTTC.

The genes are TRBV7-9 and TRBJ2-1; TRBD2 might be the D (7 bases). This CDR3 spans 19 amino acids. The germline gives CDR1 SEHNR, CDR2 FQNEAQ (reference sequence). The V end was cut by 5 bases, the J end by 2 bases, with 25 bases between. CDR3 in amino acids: CASSATGTGGGFAYNEQFF. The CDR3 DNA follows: TGTGCCAGCAGCGCTACCGGGACTGGCGGGGGCTTCGCCTACAATGAGCAGTTCTTC.

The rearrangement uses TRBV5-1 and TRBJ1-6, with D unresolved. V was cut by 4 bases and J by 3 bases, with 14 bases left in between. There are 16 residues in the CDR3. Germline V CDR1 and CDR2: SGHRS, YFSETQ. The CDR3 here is CASSPRGESYNSPLHF. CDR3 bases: TGCGCCAGCAGCCCCCGTGGGGAGAGCTATAATTCACCCCTCCACTTT.

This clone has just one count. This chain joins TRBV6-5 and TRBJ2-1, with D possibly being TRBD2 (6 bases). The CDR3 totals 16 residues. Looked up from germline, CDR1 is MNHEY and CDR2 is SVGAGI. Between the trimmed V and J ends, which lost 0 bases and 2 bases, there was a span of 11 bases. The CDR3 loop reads CASSYSGEETYNEQFF. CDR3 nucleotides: TGTGCCAGCAGTTACTCAGGGGAGGAGACCTACAATGAGCAGTTCTTC.

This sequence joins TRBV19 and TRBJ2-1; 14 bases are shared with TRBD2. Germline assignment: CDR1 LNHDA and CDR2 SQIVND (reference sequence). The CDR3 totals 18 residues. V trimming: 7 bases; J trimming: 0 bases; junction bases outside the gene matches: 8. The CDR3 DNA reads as TGTGCCAGTACCCAGGGGGGACTAGCGGGGGACTCCTACAATGAGCAGTTCTTC. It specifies CASTQGGLAGDSYNEQFF.

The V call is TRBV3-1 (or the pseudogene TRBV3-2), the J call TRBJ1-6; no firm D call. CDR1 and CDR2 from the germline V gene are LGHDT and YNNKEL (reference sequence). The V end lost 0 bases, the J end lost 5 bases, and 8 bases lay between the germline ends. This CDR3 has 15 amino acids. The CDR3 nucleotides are TGTGCCAGCAGCCAAGAAGTCGCGGATAATTCACCCCTCCACTTT. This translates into CASSQEVADNSPLHF.

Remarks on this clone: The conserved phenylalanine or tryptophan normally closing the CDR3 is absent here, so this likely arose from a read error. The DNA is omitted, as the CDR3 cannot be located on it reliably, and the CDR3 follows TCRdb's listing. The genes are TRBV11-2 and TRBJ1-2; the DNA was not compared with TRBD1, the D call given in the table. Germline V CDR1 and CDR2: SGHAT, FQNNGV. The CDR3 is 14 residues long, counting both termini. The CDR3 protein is CASSLGPQAGEVSA.

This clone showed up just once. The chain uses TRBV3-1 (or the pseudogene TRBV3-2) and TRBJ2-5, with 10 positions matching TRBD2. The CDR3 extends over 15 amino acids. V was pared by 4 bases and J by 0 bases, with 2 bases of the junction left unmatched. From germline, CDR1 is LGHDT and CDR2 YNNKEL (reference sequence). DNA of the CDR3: TGTGCCAGCAGCCTTAGCGGGGGGTACCAAGAGACCCAGTACTTC. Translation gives CASSLSGGYQETQYF.

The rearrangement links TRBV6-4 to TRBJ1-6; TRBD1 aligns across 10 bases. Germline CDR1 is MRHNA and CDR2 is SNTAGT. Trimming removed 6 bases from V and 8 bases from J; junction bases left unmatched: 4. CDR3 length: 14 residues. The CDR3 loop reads CASSPGTGDSPLHF. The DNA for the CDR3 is TGTGCCAGCAGCCCCGGGACAGGGGATTCACCCCTCCACTTT.

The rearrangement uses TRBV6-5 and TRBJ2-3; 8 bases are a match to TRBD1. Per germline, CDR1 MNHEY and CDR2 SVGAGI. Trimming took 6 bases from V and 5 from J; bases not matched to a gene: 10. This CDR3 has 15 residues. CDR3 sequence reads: CASRDGQGRRDTQYF. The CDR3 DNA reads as TGTGCCAGCAGGGACGGACAGGGACGACGAGATACGCAGTATTTT.

CDR3: CASSLSLGEQFF. For the CDR3, the DNA is TGTGCCAGCAGCTTATCGCTCGGTGAGCAGTTCTTC. The chain joins TRBV7-3 to TRBJ2-1; D unclear. Germline CDR1 SGHTA, CDR2 FQGTGA. Trimming shortened V by 2 bases and J by 9 bases, and 8 bases separated the two germline ends. There are 12 residues in the CDR3.

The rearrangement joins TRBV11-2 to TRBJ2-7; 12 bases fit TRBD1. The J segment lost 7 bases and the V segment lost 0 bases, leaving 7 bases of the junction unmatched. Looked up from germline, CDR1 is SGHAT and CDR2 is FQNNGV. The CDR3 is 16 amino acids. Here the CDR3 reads CASSLDWDRGLGEQYF. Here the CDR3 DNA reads TGTGCCAGCAGCTTAGATTGGGACAGGGGGCTGGGGGAGCAGTACTTC.

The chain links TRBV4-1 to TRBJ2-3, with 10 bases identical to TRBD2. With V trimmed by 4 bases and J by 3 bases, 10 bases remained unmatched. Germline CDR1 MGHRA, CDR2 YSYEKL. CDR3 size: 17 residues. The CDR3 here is CASSLAGGGFGTDTQYF. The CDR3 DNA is TGCGCCAGCAGCCTAGCGGGGGGCGGGTTTGGGACAGATACGCAGTATTTT.

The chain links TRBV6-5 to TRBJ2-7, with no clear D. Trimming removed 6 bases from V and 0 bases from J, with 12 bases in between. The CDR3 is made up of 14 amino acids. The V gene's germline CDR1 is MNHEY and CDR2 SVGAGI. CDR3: CASSPRVASYEQYF. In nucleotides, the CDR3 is TGTGCCAGCAGCCCGCGAGTAGCCTCCTACGAGCAGTACTTC.